This entry lists 22 T cell receptor beta chains sequenced from one sample in a study of molecular identifiers for immune sequencing clone quantification. TCRdb reprocessed the PCR reads with MiXCR, giving one entry per CDR3 protein. The table includes more than 550,000 distinct CDR3 sequences, 25% detected once. Sequencing used naive CD8+ T cells from blood, with Jurkat cell RNA spiked in. Indicated subset: FACS-sorted CD8+CD4-CCR7+CD45RA+ naive T cells. These receptors originate from a human donor in good health. Some libraries in this study had Jurkat cell RNA spiked in.

This clonotype was seen many times. V usage is TRBV29-1 and J usage is TRBJ2-2, with D perhaps matching TRBD2 (6 bases). The CDR3 has 12 amino acids. With 5 bases removed from V and 6 bases from J, the gap between germline ends came to 10 bases. Per germline, CDR1 SQVTM and CDR2 ANQGSEA. CDR3 protein: CSVWTNSGELFF. The CDR3 bases are TGCAGCGTTTGGACTAACTCCGGGGAGCTGTTTTTT.

This clonotype was seen a handful of times. This chain connects TRBV5-1 to TRBJ2-7, with 12 bases aligning to TRBD1. The junction had 16 bases not matched to a gene; V was cut back by 9 bases and J by 3 bases. CDR1 is SGHRS, CDR2 YFSETQ, per germline. The CDR3 length is 17 residues. The CDR3 bases are TGCGCCACCGCGACCGGGACAGGGGGCGCCCAGGACTACGAGCAGTACTTC. It yields the protein CATATGTGGAQDYEQYF.

A note on this clonotype: The junction and the germline gene differ at one end; a read error may be behind it. V is TRBV4-3 and J is TRBJ2-2; 13 nucleotides align to TRBD2. Germline V gives CDR1 LGHNA, CDR2 YSLEER. This CDR3 has 20 residues. The CDR3 DNA reads TGCGCCAGCGGCCAGGCAGGGGGCGGACTAGCGGGAGAGGGAACCGGGGAGCTGTTTTTT. Its translation is CASGQAGGGLAGEGTGELFF.

This clonotype came up a few times. The CDR3 DNA follows: TGTGCCAGCAGGGAAATAGGGGGACATACGCAGTATTTT. This translates into CASREIGGHTQYF. This sequence joins TRBV27 and TRBJ2-3; weak D call: TRBD1 (6 bases). CDR1 is MNHEY and CDR2 is SMNVEV in the germline V gene (reference sequence). V lost 6 bases and J 7 bases, leaving 14 bases between the germline ends. The length of the CDR3 is 13 residues.

The sample holds many counts of this clonotype. This sequence joins TRBV28 and TRBJ2-7, with a possible D match to TRBD2 (6 bases). V was shortened by 3 bases and J by 0 bases, with 18 bases between the two germline ends. There are 17 residues in the CDR3. In germline, CDR1 is MDHEN, CDR2 SYDVKM. The CDR3 sequence: CASSFRSVRGFSYEQYF. Written as DNA, the CDR3 is TGTGCCAGCAGTTTTCGGTCGGTCCGGGGGTTCTCCTACGAGCAGTACTTC.

In its sample, this clonotype was seen many times. The V and J genes are TRBV4-1 and TRBJ1-5; 7 nucleotides line up with TRBD1. CDR1 MGHRA and CDR2 YSYEKL come from the germline V gene. The CDR3 totals 14 residues. J gave up 6 bases and V 5 bases, and 7 bases lay outside the gene matches. The CDR3 DNA reads TGCGCCAGCAGCGAAGGGGGCCGTAGTCAGCCCCAGCATTTT. Residues: CASSEGGRSQPQHF.

This clonotype has a count of ten or more. This rearrangement joins TRBV6-5 to TRBJ1-1; D gene ambiguous. V was cut by 6 bases and J by 3 bases, with 5 bases left in between. The CDR3 covers 11 residues. Germline V CDR1 and CDR2: MNHEY, SVGAGI. CDR3 nucleotide sequence: TGTGCCAGCAGCGTTGACACTGAAGCTTTCTTT. It translates to CASSVDTEAFF.

In this sample, this clonotype turned up many times. The V and J genes are TRBV7-3 and TRBJ2-6; D is ambiguous. Germline CDR1 SGHTA, CDR2 FQGTGA. V dropped 3 bases and J dropped 4 bases, with 13 bases sitting between them. CDR3 size: 16 residues. The CDR3: CASSFQERSGANVLTF. Here the CDR3 DNA reads TGTGCCAGCAGCTTTCAGGAGCGATCAGGGGCCAACGTCCTGACTTTC.

Ten or more counts support this clonotype. This chain connects TRBV24-1 to TRBJ2-2; no definite D call. Germline loops: CDR1 KGHDR, CDR2 SFDVKD. The CDR3 totals 12 residues. V was clipped by 6 bases and J by 7 bases, with 8 bases between them. CDR3 DNA sequence: TGTGCCACCAGTCCGGGTGGCGGGGAGCTGTTTTTT. Protein: CATSPGGGELFF.

For this clonotype: Since no conserved phenylalanine or tryptophan closes the CDR3, a read error is the likely cause. The V and J genes are TRBV20-1 and TRBJ2-7; maybe TRBD2 (6 bases). In germline, CDR1 is DFQATT, CDR2 SNEGSKA (reference sequence). Trimming shortened V by 6 bases and J by 6 bases, and 12 bases separated the two germline ends. The CDR3 sequence is 11 residues long. The CDR3 DNA reads as TGCAGTGCCACGGAGGGAGGCGAGCAGTACTCC. Amino acid sequence: CSATEGGEQYS.

V is TRBV3-1 and J is TRBJ1-2; 7 nucleotides align to TRBD1. The V segment lost 4 bases and the J segment 0 bases; nucleotides outside the gene matches: 14. There are 18 residues in the CDR3. Germline V gene lookup returns CDR1 LGHDT and CDR2 YNNKEL (reference sequence). The DNA for the CDR3 is TGTGCCAGCAGCCTGATCATTATCGGGACAGACCCTAACTATGGCTACACCTTC. It translates to CASSLIIIGTDPNYGYTF.

Notes on this clonotype: A much bigger clone sits one base away, suggesting this may be a read error. The V call is TRBV6-4, the J call TRBJ1-5, with D unclear. Germline CDR1 MRHNA, CDR2 SNTAGT. The CDR3 is made up of 13 amino acids. CDR3 loop: CASSDGPHQPRHF. The DNA for the CDR3 is TGTGCCAGCAGTGACGGTCCCCATCAGCCCCGGCATTTT.

In regard to this clonotype: At one of its ends the junction is not consistent with the germline gene, which may arise from a read error. This sequence joins TRBV4-1 and TRBJ2-5, with D perhaps matching TRBD1 or TRBD2 (5 bases each). The CDR3 has 14 residues. From germline, CDR1 is MGHRA and CDR2 YSYEKL. The CDR3 nucleotides are TGCGCCGGCAGCCACCTTCGTGGGGGAGAGACCCAGTACTTC. The encoded protein is CAGSHLRGGETQYF.

In the case of this clonotype: Germline is not matched at one junction end, which may reflect a read error. This chain connects TRBV7-2 to TRBJ2-7, with 8 bases fitting TRBD1. The CDR3 is 14 residues long. In germline, CDR1 is SGHTA, CDR2 FQGNSA. The CDR3 DNA is TGTGCCAGCAACGCGGACAGGGCTCACTACGGGCAGTACTTC. Translating gives CASNADRAHYGQYF.

This clonotype was seen many times. This chain joins TRBV7-6 and TRBJ2-3, with 8 positions matching TRBD1. The CDR3 totals 15 residues. Germline V CDR1 and CDR2: SGHVS, FNYEAQ. With V trimmed by 6 bases and J by 0 bases, 5 bases remained unmatched. In DNA form, the CDR3 reads TGTGCCAGCAGTACCGGACAGGGAAGCACAGATACGCAGTATTTT. As protein: CASSTGQGSTDTQYF.

This clonotype was found many times. The chain employs TRBV5-6 and TRBJ2-5; 7 positions agree with TRBD1. This CDR3 is 13 amino acids long. Trimming took 3 bases from V and 3 from J; bases not matched to a gene: 2. Germline CDR1 SGHDT, CDR2 YYEEEE. DNA for the CDR3: TGTGCCAGCAGCTGGACAGGAGAAGAGACCCAGTACTTC. It encodes CASSWTGEETQYF.

This clonotype was picked up many times. The chain couples TRBV24-1 to TRBJ2-6; either TRBD1 or TRBD2 may supply D (5 bases each). Germline V gene lookup returns CDR1 KGHDR and CDR2 SFDVKD. The V end lost 3 bases, the J end lost 0 bases, and 8 bases lay between the germline ends. The CDR3 is made up of 16 amino acids. CDR3 in amino acids: CATSDGTYSGANVLTF. The CDR3 DNA reads TGTGCCACCAGTGATGGGACCTACTCTGGGGCCAACGTCCTGACTTTC.

This chain connects TRBV20-1 to TRBJ1-6; D gene uncertain. Trimming removed 2 bases at V and 0 bases at J, with 8 bases between. This CDR3 is 15 amino acids long. Germline CDR1 DFQATT, CDR2 SNEGSKA (reference sequence). This CDR3 reads CSARPQSSYNSPLHF. The DNA for the CDR3 is TGCAGTGCTAGACCGCAGAGCTCCTATAATTCACCCCTCCACTTT.

This clonotype has just a few counts. The V call is TRBV14, the J call TRBJ1-6; D gene unclear. The CDR3 totals 15 residues. Per germline, CDR1 SGHDN and CDR2 FVKESK. The V and J ends lost 2 bases and 6 bases respectively, with 11 bases between them. The CDR3 DNA reads TGTGCCAGCAGCCAAAAGATAGGAGGTAATTCACCCCTCCACTTT. Translation gives CASSQKIGGNSPLHF.

There are a few counts of this clonotype. The chain is built from TRBV12-3 or TRBV12-4 and TRBJ2-3; perhaps D is TRBD1 or TRBD2 (5 bases each). The CDR3 has 16 residues. Trimming removed 5 bases from V and 0 bases from J, with 15 bases in between. CDR3: CASSIPSWGSTDTQYF. As DNA, the CDR3 is TGTGCCAGCAGTATACCTTCGTGGGGGAGCACAGATACGCAGTATTTT.

This clonotype appeared a few times. The J gene is TRBJ2-7, the V gene TRBV7-9, with TRBD1 as a possible D gene (6 bases). The CDR3 runs to 16 residues. Trimming pared 1 base from V and 2 bases from J, leaving 15 bases between. The germline CDR1 and CDR2 sequences are SEHNR and FQNEAQ (reference sequence). CDR3 sequence (DNA): TGTGCCAGCAGCTTAGTCGTCACAGGGCCTACCTACGAGCAGTACTTC. The encoded protein is CASSLVVTGPTYEQYF.

The genes are TRBV2 and TRBJ2-1; TRBD2 agrees at 9 bases. From germline, CDR1 is SNHLY and CDR2 FYNNEI. V shed 2 bases and J 7 bases; nucleotides not matched to a gene: 9. This CDR3 contains 16 residues. The CDR3 loop reads CASSEYGGGAGNEQFF. The CDR3 DNA follows: TGTGCCAGCAGTGAATATGGCGGGGGGGCGGGTAATGAGCAGTTCTTC.